Each of the 19 T cell receptor beta chains below was sequenced from the same sample in a study of tumor-infiltrating lymphocytes in primary liver carcinoma. The researchers produced TCR beta cDNA from 500 to 550 ng total RNA with a constant-region primer. Construction of TCR beta libraries relied on three successive nested multiplex PCR rounds employing slightly modified ARM-PCR. Both of the initial two PCR rounds ran for approximately 10 cycles and employed TRBV1-TRBV30 forward primers alongside a C-beta reverse primer. MiXCR, run by TCRdb on the multiplex PCR reads, gives a single entry per CDR3 protein. The sample yields 95,000 to 100,000 distinct CDR3 sequences, around 71% seen once. Bulk tissue was left unsorted, and RNA and DNA were co-extracted from roughly 20-30 mg of it. Sequenced material: liver tumor tissue from sampling region 2. Subset denoted: tumor region T2, inferior pole. These receptors were taken from a woman aged 60-75 years with primary liver carcinoma and hepatitis B virus infection.

This clonotype occurred many times. The rearrangement uses TRBV29-1 and TRBJ2-5; perhaps TRBD2 as D (5 bases). Germline lookup yields CDR1 SQVTM and CDR2 ANQGSEA. V was pared by 7 bases and J by 2 bases, with 14 bases between. This CDR3 is built from 13 residues. This CDR3 reads CSAYSGFQETQYF. The CDR3 DNA is TGCAGCGCGTATTCGGGATTTCAAGAGACCCAGTACTTC.

Details on this clonotype: One end of the junction is discordant with germline, which a read error may explain. V and J are TRBV10-3 and TRBJ2-7; the match to TRBD2 covers 7 bases. This CDR3 has 16 residues. Germline CDR1 ENHRY, CDR2 SYGVKD. The CDR3 DNA reads as TGTGCCATCAATGAGTCCGGCGGGAGTTACCCCTACGAGCAGTACTTC. Translating gives CAINESGGSYPYEQYF.

In nucleotides, the CDR3 is TGTGCCAGCAGCTACTCCCCCGGTAGCGGGAGAGGGACCCAGTACTTC. It specifies CASSYSPGSGRGTQYF. V gene TRBV11-2 combines with J gene TRBJ2-5; 9 positions agree with TRBD2. Germline trimming cut 4 bases from V and 7 bases from J; bases unmatched to any gene: 13. This CDR3 is 16 amino acids long. Per germline, CDR1 SGHAT and CDR2 FQNNGV.

Notes on this clonotype: This may come from a read error, since a much larger clone is one base off. The rearrangement joins TRBV29-1 to TRBJ1-1; D possibly corresponds to TRBD1 (6 bases). This CDR3 has 19 amino acids. V shed 8 bases and J shed 4 bases, with 35 bases lying between them. Germline-derived CDR1 and CDR2 are SQVTM and ANQGSEA. As DNA, the CDR3 is TGCAGCCTTGTTAGAAGATCTTCGGAAGGGGGGCCTAAAAGCACTGAAGCTTTCTTT. Translation gives CSLVRRSSEGGPKSTEAFF. Combining the CDR3 with reference TRBV29-1 and TRBJ1-1 gives the whole variable domain SAVISQKPSRDICQRGTSLTIQCQVDSQVTMMFWYRQQPGQSLTLIATANQGSEATYESGFVIDKFPISRPNLTFSTLTVSNMSPEDSSIYLCSLVRRSSEGGPKSTEAFFGQGTRLTVV.

About this clonotype: Mismatch with germline at one junction end may stem from a read error. CDR3 coding DNA: TGTACCAGCAGCCCCGGGACAGGGGGCAACTACGAACAGTATTTC. This encodes CTSSPGTGGNYEQYF. This chain joins TRBV11-3 and TRBJ2-7; 12 bases fit TRBD1. The CDR3 loop spans 15 amino acids. CDR1 and CDR2 (germline): SGHNT, YENEEA.

V is TRBV10-3 and J is TRBJ2-7; 13 bases are shared with TRBD2. This CDR3 is built from 16 residues. V was clipped by 9 bases and J by 5 bases; unmatched bases: 13. Germline loops: CDR1 ENHRY, CDR2 SYGVKD. CDR3 loop: CAMSTKPGLAGNEQYF. In DNA form, the CDR3 reads TGTGCCATGAGCACCAAACCGGGACTAGCGGGAAACGAGCAGTACTTC.

In this sample, this clonotype turned up many times. The genes are TRBV6-6 and TRBJ1-5; no clear D. V shed 0 bases and J shed 4 bases, with 10 bases lying between them. This CDR3 spans 15 amino acids. CDR1 and CDR2 (germline): MNHNY, SVGAGI (reference sequence). CDR3 loop: CASSYSRAENQPQHF. The CDR3 DNA reads TGTGCCAGCAGTTACTCGAGGGCGGAGAATCAGCCCCAGCATTTT.

A note on this clonotype: A read error may be the cause here, since a much bigger clone is one base away. The chain is built from TRBV10-3 and TRBJ2-5; D tentatively fits TRBD1 or TRBD2 (5 bases each). The CDR3 contains 18 residues. The V end was cut by 7 bases, the J end by 0 bases, with 24 bases between. The germline V gene has CDR1 ENHRY and CDR2 SYGVKD. CDR3 sequence (DNA): TGTGCCATCAATGGGGCATGGGGACCGTATAGGGACCAAGAGACCCAGTACTTC. It codes for CAINGAWGPYRDQETQYF.

A note on this clonotype: This CDR3 is missing its conserved last phenylalanine or tryptophan, likely due to a read error. It is unclear where the CDR3 begins or ends on the DNA, so no DNA is shown, and the CDR3 is as TCRdb lists it. V gene TRBV29-1 combines with J gene TRBJ2-6. The CDR3 has 13 residues if both end residues are counted. CDR1 is SQVTM and CDR2 is ANQGSEA in the germline V gene. CDR3 region: CSARKSGANVLTL.

There are many counts of this clonotype. This chain joins TRBV12-3 or TRBV12-4 and TRBJ1-4; D possibly corresponds to TRBD1 (6 bases). The CDR3 loop spans 14 amino acids. The germline V and J ends were trimmed by 6 bases and 6 bases, with 14 bases remaining between them. CDR3 in amino acids: CASSVTGRDEKLFF. CDR3 nucleotide sequence: TGTGCCAGCAGCGTTACAGGGCGGGATGAAAAACTGTTTTTT.

This clonotype was observed a single time. This is likely a read error, given that the CDR3 carries no conserved phenylalanine or tryptophan at its end. The V gene is TRBV6-5, the J gene TRBJ2-2; 11 nucleotides line up with TRBD2. Per germline, CDR1 MNHEY and CDR2 SVGAGI. The CDR3 has 19 residues. With V trimmed by 7 bases and J by 4 bases, 17 bases remained unmatched. CDR3 nucleotides: TGTGCCAGCATCCCAGTAACTAGCGGGAGTCTCCGCGTCACCGGGGAGCTGTTTTAT. This encodes CASIPVTSGSLRVTGELFY.

As concerns this clonotype: A read error may be the cause here, since a much bigger clone is one base away. This chain connects TRBV10-3 to TRBJ2-3; 8 positions agree with TRBD2. This CDR3 has 13 amino acids. V dropped 10 bases and J dropped 4; count of bases not matched to a gene: 7. Germline CDR1 ENHRY, CDR2 SYGVKD. The CDR3 DNA sequence: TGTGCCACTACGGGGGGGCTTGCAGATACGCAGTATTTT. Encoded protein: CATTGGLADTQYF.

With respect to this clonotype: One junction end disagrees with the germline gene, perhaps due to a read error. V and J are TRBV29-1 and TRBJ1-1; 10 nucleotides match TRBD1. The length of the CDR3 is 15 residues. Germline V CDR1 and CDR2: SQVTM, ANQGSEA. The CDR3 loop is CGVAGTGVGNTEAFF. CDR3 nucleotides: TGCGGCGTGGCTGGGACAGGGGTGGGGAACACTGAAGCTTTCTTT.

This clonotype showed up just once. The genes are TRBV11-3 and TRBJ2-1, with D maybe TRBD2 (5 bases). This CDR3 is 17 amino acids long. Germline V gene lookup returns CDR1 SGHNT and CDR2 YENEEA. The V end was cut by 9 bases, the J end by 0 bases, with 21 bases between. In nucleotides, the CDR3 is TGTGCCAGTGGCTTAGGGTTCGGCGGGCTCTCCTACAATGAGCAGTTCTTC. It specifies CASGLGFGGLSYNEQFF. Full variable domain (remainder filled in from reference TRBV11-3 and TRBJ2-1): EAGVVQSPRYKIIEKKQPVAFWCNPISGHNTLYWYLQNLGQGPELLIRYENEEAVDDSQLPKDRFSAERLKGVDSTLKIQPAELGDSAVYLCASGLGFGGLSYNEQFFGPGTRLTVL.

This clonotype has a single count. Given a much more abundant clone one base away, this may be a read error. The genes are TRBV30 and TRBJ2-1; D is possibly TRBD1 or TRBD2 (5 bases each). Germline CDR1 GTSNPN, CDR2 SVGIG (reference sequence). The CDR3 has 13 amino acids. CDR3 nucleotides: TGTGCCTGGCACCCCGGGACCCTTGGTGAGCAGTCCTTC. Translating it yields CAWHPGTLGEQSF.

This clonotype has a count of ten or more. The chain recombines TRBV12-3 or TRBV12-4 with TRBJ1-1, with D uncertain. The CDR3 spans 13 residues. The V and J ends lost 6 bases and 4 bases respectively, with 12 bases between them. Written as DNA, the CDR3 is TGTGCCAGCAGGGGTCTAGCGGCCACTGAAGCTTTCTTT. Encoded protein: CASRGLAATEAFF.

This clonotype was found once. A read error may account for a junction end that differs from germline. The rearrangement links TRBV13 to TRBJ1-2; D remains unclear. The CDR3 is 14 amino acids. Per germline, CDR1 PRHDT and CDR2 FYEKMQ (reference sequence). DNA for the CDR3: TGTGCCAGCAGCTTAGTGGGCTCCGGTTATGGCTACGCCTTC. This encodes CASSLVGSGYGYAF. The whole variable domain, filled in from reference TRBV13 and TRBJ1-2, reads AAGVIQSPRHLIKEKRETATLKCYPIPRHDTVYWYQQGPGQDPQFLISFYEKMQSDKGSIPDRFSAQQFSDYHSELNMSSLELGDSALYFCASSLVGSGYGYAFGSGTRLTVV.

Worth noting for this clonotype: Possible read error: a much larger clone is one base away. The rearrangement joins TRBV5-1 to TRBJ2-1; D gene uncertain. The germline gives CDR1 SGHRS, CDR2 YFSETQ. V was cut by 1 base and J by 8 bases, with 22 bases left in between. The CDR3 sequence is 17 residues long. In DNA, the CDR3 is TGCGCCAGCAGCTTGACCACCCGTCCCAGGCCGGATCATGAGCAGTTCTTC. Translated, it gives CASSLTTRPRPDHEQFF.

As to this clonotype: A junction end diverges from the germline sequence, so it may reflect a read error. The CDR3 sequence: CTSSLGRLAGSTGELFF. DNA of the CDR3: TGCACCAGCAGCTTGGGTCGTCTAGCGGGTAGTACCGGGGAGCTGTTTTTT. The chain recombines TRBV5-1 with TRBJ2-2, with 8 bases matching TRBD2. Germline V lookup: CDR1 SGHRS, CDR2 YFSETQ. This CDR3 has 17 amino acids.